This is a list of T cell receptor beta chains from one sample in a study of identical twins. TCRdb independently ran MiXCR on the 5' RACE reads; one entry per CDR3 protein. Altogether 1.5 million to 2 million distinct CDR3 sequences are present, less than 40% being singletons, with the ten largest covering approximately 0.25%. What was sequenced was cord blood. All receptors derive from a newborn girl in good health. Both conserved end residues are part of each CDR3. D genes are given only for firm matches. Clone size is shown for a subset of rows, as once, few, many or a class of expanded clone.

v_call	clone_size	j_call	d_call	cdr3_aa	cdr3_nt
TRBV19	-	TRBJ2-3	-	CAPPGGARDTQYF	TGTGCCCCACCCGGGGGAGCGAGAGATACGCAGTATTTT
TRBV14	few	TRBJ2-3	TRBD2	CASSQWREKATQYF	TGTGCCAGCAGCCAATGGCGGGAGAAGGCTACGCAGTATTTT
TRBV12-3/TRBV12-4	-	TRBJ1-4	TRBD1	CASSSGTGPEKLFF	TGTGCCAGCAGTTCCGGGACAGGCCCTGAAAAACTGTTTTTT
TRBV7-2	few	TRBJ2-5	TRBD2	CASSLERLAETQYF	TGTGCCAGCAGCTTAGAGAGACTAGCAGAGACCCAGTACTTC
TRBV7-2	many	TRBJ2-7	-	CASSLRRSSYEQYF	TGTGCCAGCAGTTTACGCAGGTCCTCCTACGAGCAGTACTTC
TRBV5-1	-	TRBJ2-4	-	CASSLDSNGIQYF	TGCGCCAGCAGCTTGGATAGCAATGGCATTCAGTACTTC
TRBV5-1	-	TRBJ2-1	TRBD2	CASSWRPSGSRETQFF	TGCGCCAGCAGCTGGCGTCCTAGCGGGTCGCGAGAGACCCAGTTCTTC
TRBV24-1	few	TRBJ2-7	TRBD1	CATSFEDRVDEQYF	TGTGCCACCAGTTTCGAGGACAGGGTGGACGAGCAGTACTTC
TRBV7-8	once	TRBJ2-1	TRBD2	CASSLARLAGFSYNEQFF	TGCGCCAGCAGCTTAGCGCGGCTAGCGGGATTTTCCTACAATGAGCAGTTCTTC
TRBV20-1	-	TRBJ2-2	TRBD2	CSARDPKREGLTGELFF	TGCAGTGCTAGAGATCCTAAGCGGGAGGGCCTTACCGGGGAGCTGTTTTTT
TRBV18	few	TRBJ2-3	TRBD1	CASSPFVQGAADTQYF	TGTGCCAGCTCACCTTTTGTACAGGGGGCAGCAGATACGCAGTATTTT
TRBV5-1	-	TRBJ1-1	-	CASSLLGQSNTEAFF	TGCGCCAGCAGCTTGTTAGGACAGTCTAACACTGAAGCTTTCTTT
TRBV28	-	TRBJ2-5	TRBD2	CASSRLAGMAEQYF	TGTGCCAGCAGTAGGCTAGCGGGAATGGCTGAGCAGTACTTC
TRBV3-1	few	TRBJ1-1	-	CASRLQAGTEAFF	TGTGCCAGCAGGCTCCAAGCCGGGACTGAAGCTTTCTTT
TRBV2	-	TRBJ1-2	-	CASTGAYYGYTF	TGTGCCAGCACGGGGGCGTACTATGGCTACACCTTC
TRBV20-1	-	TRBJ2-1	TRBD2	CSAGLAGEGNEQFF	TGCAGTGCCGGACTAGCGGGGGAGGGGAATGAGCAGTTCTTC
TRBV13	-	TRBJ1-1	-	CASSEKDRDTEAFF	TGTGCCAGCAGCGAAAAGGACCGTGACACTGAAGCTTTCTTT
TRBV5-1	few	TRBJ1-5	-	CASSLGDGNSNQPQHF	TGCGCCAGCAGCTTGGGGGACGGAAATAGCAATCAGCCCCAGCATTTT
TRBV4-1	-	TRBJ2-3	-	CASSQDVGASGTDTQYF	TGCGCCAGCAGCCAAGATGTGGGGGCAAGTGGGACAGATACGCAGTATTTT
TRBV5-1	-	TRBJ1-1	-	CASSLEAGEAFF	TGCGCCAGCAGCTTGGAGGCAGGTGAAGCTTTCTTT
TRBV20-1	-	TRBJ2-7	TRBD1	CSARPLDRGEQYF	TGCAGTGCTAGACCCCTCGACAGGGGTGAGCAGTACTTC
TRBV11-2	-	TRBJ2-5	-	CASSLMDPAGTQYF	TGTGCCAGCAGCTTAATGGATCCTGCGGGGACCCAGTACTTC
TRBV20-1	few	TRBJ1-2	TRBD1	CSARRDRVLGGSNYGYTF	TGCAGTGCTAGACGGGACAGGGTCTTGGGAGGGTCTAACTATGGCTACACCTTC
TRBV28	-	TRBJ2-1	-	CASTGWSEETQFF	TGTGCCAGCACCGGGTGGTCTGAAGAGACCCAGTTCTTC
TRBV6-6	-	TRBJ1-1	-	CASSSPQGPTEAFF	TGTGCCAGCAGTTCCCCCCAGGGGCCCACTGAAGCTTTCTTT
TRBV3-1	few	TRBJ1-2	-	CASSDTSNYGYTF	TGTGCCAGCAGCGACACCAGTAACTATGGCTACACCTTC
TRBV24-1	few	TRBJ2-7	-	CATSDTGSSSYEQYF	TGTGCCACCAGTGATACAGGGTCTAGCTCCTACGAGCAGTACTTC
TRBV7-2	-	TRBJ2-2	-	CASSLTSTNTGELFF	TGTGCCAGCAGCCTTACTAGCACGAACACCGGGGAGCTGTTTTTT
TRBV5-1	few	TRBJ1-2	TRBD1	CASGLTGGGYGYTF	TGCGCCAGCGGACTTACAGGGGGCGGCTATGGCTACACCTTC
TRBV9	-	TRBJ1-5	-	CASSVGGSSNQPQHF	TGTGCCAGCAGCGTAGGGGGTAGTAGCAATCAGCCCCAGCATTTT
TRBV2	-	TRBJ1-1	TRBD1	CASRRRGTGNTEAFF	TGTGCCAGCAGACGCAGGGGGACGGGGAACACTGAAGCTTTCTTT
TRBV27	-	TRBJ2-2	-	CASSPVGRNTGELFF	TGTGCCAGCAGCCCCGTTGGCAGGAACACCGGGGAGCTGTTTTTT
TRBV18	-	TRBJ2-3	-	CASSGGLPLNTQYF	TGTGCCAGCTCAGGGGGACTCCCCCTAAATACGCAGTATTTT
TRBV5-4	-	TRBJ1-1	-	CASSLKDTEAFF	TGTGCCAGCAGCTTGAAGGACACTGAAGCTTTCTTT
TRBV5-6	-	TRBJ2-5	-	CASSPAYSSYNEQYF	TGTGCCAGCAGCCCAGCGTACAGCTCCTACAATGAGCAGTACTTC
TRBV27	-	TRBJ1-5	-	CASSPLGGYSNQPQHF	TGTGCCAGCAGTCCCCTAGGAGGGTATAGCAATCAGCCCCAGCATTTT
TRBV7-2	few	TRBJ2-5	-	CASSFGHSQVYF	TGTGCCAGCAGCTTCGGCCACAGTCAAGTGTACTTC
TRBV10-3	-	TRBJ1-4	TRBD1	CAISESGTDEKLFF	TGTGCCATCAGTGAGTCTGGGACAGATGAAAAACTGTTTTTT
TRBV11-1	-	TRBJ2-3	TRBD1	CASSSRDRGLFRDYLSTDTQYF	TGTGCCAGCAGTTCCCGGGACAGGGGCCTTTTCCGGGACTACCTTAGCACAGATACGCAGTATTTT
TRBV2	once	TRBJ2-7	-	CASSAGTTTHEQYF	TGTGCCAGCAGCGCCGGGACAACAACCCACGAGCAGTACTTC
TRBV3-1	few	TRBJ2-1	-	CASTVAAMGYNEQFF	TGTGCCAGCACTGTGGCGGCCATGGGGTACAATGAGCAGTTCTTC
TRBV4-2	-	TRBJ2-4	TRBD2	CASSPGELAGVAKNIQYF	TGTGCCAGCAGCCCAGGCGAACTAGCGGGTGTAGCCAAAAACATTCAGTACTTC
TRBV20-1	few	TRBJ2-2	TRBD1	CSASVGTANTGELFF	TGCAGTGCTAGCGTCGGGACAGCGAACACCGGGGAGCTGTTTTTT
TRBV20-1	-	TRBJ2-7	-	CSVSRSGDHYEQYF	TGCAGTGTTTCAAGGTCAGGGGACCACTACGAGCAGTACTTC
TRBV20-1	-	TRBJ2-4	TRBD1	CSAPGTGSYVQYF	TGCAGTGCCCCCGGGACAGGAAGCTACGTGCAGTACTTC
TRBV4-2	-	TRBJ2-7	TRBD2	CASSPPLRTSGDEQYF	TGTGCCAGCAGCCCACCCCTCAGGACTAGCGGAGATGAGCAGTACTTC
TRBV9	many	TRBJ2-7	-	CASSVRVYEQYF	TGTGCCAGCAGCGTCAGGGTTTACGAGCAGTACTTC
TRBV20-1	few	TRBJ1-2	TRBD1	CSASPTGGTYGYTF	TGCAGTGCTAGTCCGACAGGGGGGACCTATGGCTACACCTTC
TRBV4-2	few	TRBJ2-3	TRBD2	CASSGSGSLVVSTDTQYF	TGTGCCAGCAGCGGGAGCGGGAGCCTAGTAGTTAGCACAGATACGCAGTATTTT
TRBV28	-	TRBJ2-7	-	CASSSGRGSNEQYF	TGTGCCAGCAGTTCGGGCAGGGGAAGCAACGAGCAGTACTTC
TRBV7-9	-	TRBJ1-6	-	CASSPRRILDSPPHF	TGTGCCAGCAGCCCCCGGCGGATTCTGGATTCACCCCCCCACTTT
TRBV20-1	-	TRBJ2-1	TRBD2	CSARDQGGGAHEQFF	TGCAGTGCTAGAGATCAGGGCGGGGGGGCCCATGAGCAGTTCTTC
TRBV28	few	TRBJ2-7	TRBD2	CASSALAGDYEQYF	TGTGCCAGCAGTGCACTAGCGGGAGACTACGAGCAGTACTTC
TRBV6-1	once	TRBJ2-7	-	CASSEEGAEQYF	TGTGCCAGCAGTGAAGAGGGAGCCGAGCAGTACTTC